The 23 T cell receptor beta chains listed next were all sequenced from one sample in a study of blood T cells in healthy people across ages. A sample-barcoded 5' primer and a J-beta primer mix were used in a second PCR of about 7 to 12 cycles. TCRdb independently ran MiXCR on the 5' RACE reads; one entry per CDR3 protein. The sample carries roughly 790,000 distinct CDR3 sequences, roughly 44% recorded once. Sequenced sample: blood. The receptors derive from a woman aged 55-69 years in good health.

This clonotype was picked up a small number of times. This chain connects TRBV6-6 to TRBJ2-7; no reliable D call. With 0 bases removed from V and 7 bases from J, the gap between germline ends came to 19 bases. CDR3 length: 16 amino acids. The germline gives CDR1 MNHNY, CDR2 SVGAGI (reference sequence). Here the CDR3 DNA reads TGTGCCAGCAGTTACTCGAGCCCGGGTTACTACAATGAGCAGTACTTC. It specifies CASSYSSPGYYNEQYF.

DNA of the CDR3: TGCAGCGTCGTAGGCGGGAGCGGGGAGACCCAGTTCTTC. This codes for CSVVGGSGETQFF. The chain recombines TRBV29-1 with TRBJ2-1; 7 positions match TRBD2. CDR3 length equals 13 residues. V lost 6 bases and J lost 13; bases outside the gene matches: 15. Germline lookup yields CDR1 SQVTM and CDR2 ANQGSEA.

V usage is TRBV29-1 and J usage is TRBJ1-2, with D unresolved. The germline V gene encodes CDR1 SQVTM and CDR2 ANQGSEA. V lost 0 bases and J 4 bases, leaving 12 bases between the germline ends. This CDR3 comprises 14 residues. The CDR3 sequence is CSVEDRRPTYGYTF. CDR3 coding DNA: TGCAGCGTTGAAGATCGGAGACCTACCTATGGCTACACCTTC.

This sequence joins TRBV3-1 and TRBJ2-1, with a tentative D call TRBD2 (6 bases). Deletions cut 0 bases from V and 5 bases from J, with 11 bases between. The germline gives CDR1 LGHDT, CDR2 YNNKEL (reference sequence). The CDR3 is made up of 15 amino acids. The chain's CDR3 is CASSQERLAHNEQFF. CDR3 bases: TGTGCCAGCAGCCAAGAACGTCTAGCGCACAATGAGCAGTTCTTC.

This clonotype was seen a handful of times. The J gene is TRBJ2-7, the V gene TRBV12-3 or TRBV12-4; 9 bases line up with TRBD1. The trim removed 3 bases at V and 3 bases at J, leaving 6 bases unmatched. CDR3 length equals 15 residues. The CDR3 coding sequence is TGTGCCAGCAGTTTTACCGGGACAGGGAACTACGAGCAGTACTTC. Translation gives CASSFTGTGNYEQYF.

Many counts were recorded for this clonotype. CDR3 sequence: CSANPGGLYGYTF. CDR3 bases: TGCAGTGCTAACCCAGGGGGCTTGTATGGCTACACCTTC. The V gene is TRBV20-1, the J gene TRBJ1-2, with 8 bases lining up with TRBD1. Trimming removed 4 bases from V and 5 bases from J; junction bases left unmatched: 6. From germline, CDR1 is DFQATT and CDR2 SNEGSKA (reference sequence). The CDR3 is 13 residues long.

This clonotype was counted only a few times. The chain has TRBV6-2 or TRBV6-3 and TRBJ2-5; 7 bases map to TRBD2. CDR3 size: 15 residues. Germline CDR1 reads MNHEY; CDR2 reads SVGEGT. With 0 bases clipped from V and 3 bases from J, the junction kept 4 bases outside the gene matches. CDR3 protein: CASSYSGAGKETQYF. Here the CDR3 DNA reads TGTGCCAGCAGTTACTCGGGAGCGGGGAAAGAGACCCAGTACTTC.

The chain recombines TRBV9 with TRBJ2-2; D tentatively fits TRBD1 or TRBD2 (5 bases each). The V gene's germline CDR1 is SGDLS and CDR2 YYNGEE. The CDR3 contains 14 residues. V shed 0 bases and J shed 9 bases, with 12 bases lying between them. The CDR3 loop is CASSVGREMRELFF. In DNA, the CDR3 is TGTGCCAGCAGCGTAGGCAGGGAGATGCGGGAGCTGTTTTTT.

In this sample, this clonotype turned up a few times. This chain connects TRBV20-1 to TRBJ1-6; possibly TRBD1 for D (5 bases). CDR1 is DFQATT and CDR2 is SNEGSKA in the germline V gene (reference sequence). V lost 4 bases and J lost 10, with 20 bases in between. CDR3 size: 15 residues. The CDR3 nucleotides are TGCAGTGCTACCAGCGTGGGGGGGGAATCATCACCCCTCCACTTT. It encodes CSATSVGGESSPLHF.

J is TRBJ1-2 and V is TRBV7-8; D not certain. Germline V lookup: CDR1 SGHVS, CDR2 FQNEAQ. The V end was cut by 1 base, the J end by 4 bases, with 13 bases between. The CDR3 is 15 amino acids. CDR3 coding DNA: TGTGCCAGCAGCTTAGGTTCCCCGGAGGTCTATGGCTACACCTTC. This codes for CASSLGSPEVYGYTF.

Comments on this clonotype: A read error may account for a junction end that differs from germline. The V gene is TRBV6-6, the J gene TRBJ1-2; no clear D gene. CDR1 MNHNY and CDR2 SVGAGI come from the germline V gene (reference sequence). CDR3 size: 14 residues. CDR3 in amino acids: CASSYSMGQHGYTF. Written as DNA, the CDR3 is TGTGCCAGCAGTTACTCGATGGGCCAACATGGCTACACTTTC.

V is TRBV2 and J is TRBJ2-4; D is uncertain. The tail of the sequence fits TRBJ2-7 better, so the J call may be wrong. This CDR3 comprises 14 residues. The germline V gene encodes CDR1 SNHLY and CDR2 FYNNEI. The CDR3 sequence is CASRTSESSYEQYF. CDR3 bases: TGTGCCAGCAGGACTTCCGAGAGCTCCTACGAGCAGTACTTC.

This clonotype was found a few times. The chain joins TRBV4-1 to TRBJ2-1; 7 bases align to TRBD2. After removal of 5 bases from V and 0 bases from J, the junction contained 10 bases not matched to a gene. Germline V gene lookup returns CDR1 MGHRA and CDR2 YSYEKL. This CDR3 spans 17 amino acids. In DNA form, the CDR3 reads TGCGCCAGCAGCAATAGGACTAGTGGCCTCTCCTACAATGAGCAGTTCTTC. It codes for CASSNRTSGLSYNEQFF.

The V call is TRBV4-2, the J call TRBJ2-2, with 11 bases lining up with TRBD2. The CDR3 contains 17 residues. V was pared by 5 bases and J by 2 bases, with 7 bases of the junction left unmatched. Germline V gene data show CDR1 as LGHNA and CDR2 as YNFKEQ. The CDR3 is CASSTYSGGANTGELFF. Written as DNA, the CDR3 is TGTGCCAGCAGCACCTATAGCGGGGGGGCCAACACCGGGGAGCTGTTTTTT.

This clonotype has a single count. Germline is not matched at one junction end, which may reflect a read error. The V call is TRBV7-3, the J call TRBJ2-1; 13 bases map to TRBD2. Germline V CDR1 and CDR2: SGHTA, FQGTGA. CDR3 size: 17 residues. The CDR3, as DNA: TGTGCCGGCAGCCCAGGACTAGCGGGGGTCAGCTACAATGAGCAGTTCTTC. It yields the protein CAGSPGLAGVSYNEQFF.

This chain connects TRBV12-3 or TRBV12-4 to TRBJ2-7; 14 bases are shared with TRBD2. The CDR3 has 15 amino acids. J gave up 2 bases and V 5 bases, and 2 bases lay outside the gene matches. CDR3: CASSTGLAGAYEQYF. Here the CDR3 DNA reads TGTGCCAGCAGTACGGGACTAGCGGGGGCCTACGAGCAGTACTTC.

This clonotype has at least ten counts. V gene TRBV4-1 combines with J gene TRBJ2-1; 9 nucleotides match TRBD1. Germline V CDR1 and CDR2: MGHRA, YSYEKL. The ends lost 0 bases at V and 3 bases at J; junction bases unmatched: 3. The CDR3 length is 16 residues. CDR3 nucleotide sequence: TGCGCCAGCAGCCAAGAAGACAGGGGGATCTACAATGAGCAGTTCTTC. Translation: CASSQEDRGIYNEQFF.

V usage is TRBV6-5 and J usage is TRBJ2-7; 9 bases are a match to TRBD1. Near its end, the DNA agrees better with TRBJ2-4, so the J call may be wrong. The CDR3 consists of 15 residues. Per the germline V gene, CDR1 is MNHEY and CDR2 is SVGAGI. CDR3 in DNA: TGTGCCAGCAGTTACTCTGTACAGGGGGCGAACATTCAGTACTTC. It is translated as CASSYSVQGANIQYF.

This chain connects TRBV2 to TRBJ2-1; TRBD1 is a possible D gene (5 bases). The V gene lost 6 bases and the J gene lost 8 bases, with 14 bases spanning the gap. This CDR3 comprises 13 residues. The germline V gene has CDR1 SNHLY and CDR2 FYNNEI. Here the CDR3 DNA reads TGTGCCAGCAGGGGTGCAGGCAGGGATGAGCAGTTCTTC. Protein product: CASRGAGRDEQFF.

This clonotype has only a few counts. The chain uses TRBV9 and TRBJ1-2; tentatively, D is TRBD1 (5 bases). Between the trimmed V and J ends, which lost 3 bases and 6 bases, there was a span of 9 bases. The germline gives CDR1 SGDLS, CDR2 YYNGEE. The CDR3 totals 12 residues. In DNA, the CDR3 is TGTGCCAGCAGCGCTCAGGGCAATGGCTACACCTTC. It translates to CASSAQGNGYTF.

This clonotype was picked up a small number of times. The chain joins TRBV27 to TRBJ2-7; 7 bases map to TRBD1. Trimming cost V 6 bases and J 3 bases; bases outside gene matches: 14. This CDR3 is built from 16 residues. Germline CDR1 is MNHEY and CDR2 is SMNVEV (reference sequence). The CDR3 DNA sequence: TGTGCCAGCAGGCCCCTCGAGGGGGCGCGGGTCTACGAGCAGTACTTC. This translates into CASRPLEGARVYEQYF.

This clonotype was found many times. The V call is TRBV29-1, the J call TRBJ2-5, with 14 bases identical to TRBD2. The CDR3 spans 16 residues. Per the germline V gene, CDR1 is SQVTM and CDR2 is ANQGSEA. The J segment lost 3 bases and the V segment lost 6 bases, leaving 9 bases of the junction unmatched. The CDR3: CSVKGLAGVWKETQYF. The CDR3 DNA follows: TGCAGCGTGAAGGGACTAGCGGGAGTCTGGAAAGAGACCCAGTACTTC. Drawing the rest from reference TRBV29-1 and TRBJ2-5, the complete variable domain is SAVISQKPSRDICQRGTSLTIQCQVDSQVTMMFWYRQQPGQSLTLIATANQGSEATYESGFVIDKFPISRPNLTFSTLTVSNMSPEDSSIYLCSVKGLAGVWKETQYFGPGTRLLVL.

The V gene is TRBV6-6, the J gene TRBJ1-5; D possibly corresponds to TRBD1 (5 bases). The germline CDR1 and CDR2 sequences are MNHNY and SVGAGI (reference sequence). Trimming left V 0 bases short and J 5 bases short, with 11 bases between. This CDR3 has 15 amino acids. DNA for the CDR3: TGTGCCAGCAGTTACTCGATAGGGGCCGATCAGCCCCAGCATTTT. Translated: CASSYSIGADQPQHF.